Below are 7 T cell receptor beta chains sequenced from a single sample in a study of T-cell memory formation after mild COVID-19. TCRdb itself ran the 5' RACE reads through MiXCR, one entry per CDR3 protein. The sample has about 540,000 distinct CDR3 sequences; roughly 22% are singletons. What was sequenced was PBMCs or a T cell subset sorted from them (not recorded which). These receptors all stem from an adult woman who had mild COVID-19 (a few samples of this study predate the infection). Cell type and time point are not known.

This clonotype was detected a few times. The rearrangement joins TRBV6-2 or TRBV6-3 to TRBJ2-7, with a tentative D call TRBD2 (6 bases). CDR1 and CDR2 from the germline V gene are MNHEY and SVGEGT. The CDR3 is 15 amino acids. V shed 2 bases and J shed 0 bases, with 11 bases lying between them. CDR3 nucleotide sequence: TGTGCCAGCAGTTACGCAGCGGGTAACTCCTACGAGCAGTACTTC. It encodes CASSYAAGNSYEQYF.

In this sample, this clonotype turned up once. The chain carries TRBV6-5 and TRBJ2-2; 7 bases fit TRBD2. Germline assignment: CDR1 MNHEY and CDR2 SVGAGI. The CDR3 is 19 residues long. Trimming cost V 0 bases and J 1 base; bases outside gene matches: 11. CDR3 nucleotides: TGTGCCAGCAGTTACTCGACGTCTTTACGCGGGGGGAACACCGGGGAGCTGTTTTTT. Translated, it gives CASSYSTSLRGGNTGELFF.

The J gene is TRBJ2-7, the V gene TRBV6-4; weak D call: TRBD2 (5 bases). Germline V gives CDR1 MRHNA, CDR2 SNTAGT. This CDR3 is 13 amino acids long. Trimming removed 10 bases at V and 6 bases at J, with 19 bases between. The DNA of the CDR3 is TGTGCCACCCCCCGGGATGCCCTTGGCGAGCAGTACTTC. The encoded protein is CATPRDALGEQYF.

This clonotype has a handful of counts. The rearrangement joins TRBV19 to TRBJ2-3, with D possibly being TRBD2 (6 bases). V was pared by 5 bases and J by 6 bases, with 27 bases between. Germline lookup yields CDR1 LNHDA and CDR2 SQIVND (reference sequence). The CDR3 is made up of 18 amino acids. The CDR3 loop reads CASSPSPRASAPRDTQYF. The CDR3 nucleotides read TGTGCCAGTAGTCCCTCTCCCCGGGCTAGCGCCCCCCGGGATACGCAGTATTTT. The complete variable domain, with remaining parts taken from reference TRBV19 and TRBJ2-3, reads DGGITQSPKYLFRKEGQNVTLSCEQNLNHDAMYWYRQDPGQGLRLIYYSQIVNDFQKGDIAEGYSVSREKKESFPLTVTSAQKNPTAFYLCASSPSPRASAPRDTQYFGPGTRLTVL.

The chain employs TRBV5-1 and TRBJ2-2; D not certain. The germline CDR1 and CDR2 sequences are SGHRS and YFSETQ. The V and J ends lost 0 bases and 0 bases respectively, with 6 bases between them. CDR3 length equals 15 residues. The CDR3 region has the DNA TGCGCCAGCAGCTTGGGTTCTGCGAACACCGGGGAGCTGTTTTTT. It yields the protein CASSLGSANTGELFF.

Only a few counts were recorded for this clonotype. The rearrangement uses TRBV25-1 and TRBJ2-3; D is possibly TRBD1 (6 bases). This CDR3 contains 13 residues. V was trimmed by 11 bases and J by 2 bases, leaving 14 bases between them. Germline CDR1 reads MGHDK; CDR2 reads SYGVNS. The CDR3 is CAAEGDNTDTQYF. CDR3 DNA: TGTGCCGCTGAGGGGGACAACACAGATACGCAGTATTTT. The full variable domain, rest sourced from reference TRBV25-1 and TRBJ2-3, is EADIYQTPRYLVIGTGKKITLECSQTMGHDKMYWYQQDPGMELHLIHYSYGVNSTEKGDLSSESTVSRIRTEHFPLTLESARPSHTSQYLCAAEGDNTDTQYFGPGTRLTVL.

The gene calls are TRBV4-1 and TRBJ2-5; TRBD1 is a possible D gene (5 bases). V was shortened by 1 base and J by 1 base, with 10 bases between the two germline ends. The CDR3 runs 15 residues. The germline V gene has CDR1 MGHRA and CDR2 YSYEKL. CDR3: CASSQGGAAQETQYF. CDR3 nucleotide sequence: TGCGCCAGCAGCCAAGGTGGGGCAGCCCAAGAGACCCAGTACTTC.